This T cell receptor (delta chain) was obtained from a study of γδ T cells in repeated Plasmodium falciparum infection. Study information: Malian repertoires were sampled cross-sectionally without transmission and longitudinally through febrile malaria.

TCRdb redid clone calling on the multiplex PCR reads using CATT. The sample shows 75,000 to 95,000 delta-chain clones, 0.75% to 1% of them seen only once. This clone came up many times. The TCRdb protein comes from a much larger clone and disagrees with this DNA's translation at residue 3, likely due to a read error; the protein given here is derived from the DNA. The specimen was gamma-delta T cells from blood. The receptor was isolated from a pool of human donors (malaria-infected and uninfected, not separated).

The CDR3 nucleotides read TGTGCCCGTGACACCGTACTGGGGGATACGCGGGCTTTGACAGCACAACTCTTCTTT. Encoded protein: CARDTVLGDTRALTAQLFF. The rearrangement links TRDV2 to TRDJ2; 13 positions match TRDD3. TCRdb leaves out the J gene; it was filled in here by matching the DNA to germline. The CDR3 extends over 19 amino acids. Germline loops: CDR1 GEAIGNYY, CDR2 EKD.